The 20 T cell receptor beta chains below come from one sample, sequenced in a study of blood T cell repertoires in COVID-19. TCRdb's table, derived via immunoSEQ multiplex PCR, lists solely in-frame clones and lacks some. This table holds hundreds of thousands of clones, 88% found once. Sequencing used peripheral blood. The source is a woman aged 40 to 49 who had recovered from COVID-19.

The chain carries TRBV6-2 or TRBV6-3 and TRBJ1-1; TRBD1 matches 7 bases. V lost 5 bases and J lost 5; bases outside the gene matches: 14. The CDR3 length is 16 residues. CDR1 and CDR2 from the germline V gene are MNHEY and SVGEGT. The CDR3 nucleotides are TGTGCCAGCAGTACGGGACAGCGCCCTAGGGTGACTGAAGCTTTCTTT. It yields the protein CASSTGQRPRVTEAFF.

The genes are TRBV20-1 and TRBJ2-3; possible D gene TRBD2, 5 bases. The V end was cut by 3 bases, the J end by 5 bases, with 15 bases between. CDR1 is DFQATT, CDR2 SNEGSKA, per germline (reference sequence). This CDR3 has 14 residues. The CDR3 sequence: CSASWWARGDTQYF. Here the CDR3 DNA reads TGCAGTGCTAGTTGGTGGGCCCGGGGAGATACGCAGTATTTT.

This chain connects TRBV30 to TRBJ2-1, with 9 bases identical to TRBD2. The V segment lost 2 bases and the J segment 5 bases; nucleotides outside the gene matches: 7. CDR1 is GTSNPN, CDR2 SVGIG, per germline (reference sequence). The CDR3 spans 15 residues. This CDR3 is CAWSPGTSRNNEQFF. The CDR3 coding sequence is TGTGCCTGGAGTCCCGGGACTAGCAGAAACAATGAGCAGTTCTTC. Complete variable domain (other parts from reference TRBV30 and TRBJ2-1): SQTIHQWPATLVQPVGSPLSLECTVEGTSNPNLYWYRQAAGRGLQLLFYSVGIGQISSEVPQNLSASRPQDRQFILSSKKLLLSDSGFYLCAWSPGTSRNNEQFFGPGTRLTVL.

The chain is built from TRBV14 and TRBJ1-2; 8 nucleotides line up with TRBD1. Germline V gene lookup returns CDR1 SGHDN and CDR2 FVKESK. V lost 4 bases to trimming and J lost 5 bases; unmatched junction nucleotides: 9. This CDR3 is built from 15 residues. CDR3 in DNA: TGTGCCAGCAGCCCCAAACGGACAGGGCAATATGGCTACACCTTC. It specifies CASSPKRTGQYGYTF.

Regarding this clone: The same CDR3 arises from other DNA sequences in this sample as well. This chain joins TRBV20-1 and TRBJ1-2; D is unresolved. Germline V lookup: CDR1 DFQATT, CDR2 SNEGSKA (reference sequence). The CDR3 is made up of 11 amino acids. V was shortened by 6 bases and J by 8 bases, with 13 bases between the two germline ends. Here the CDR3 DNA reads TGCAGTGCAACCGATTCGGGAGGCTACACCTTC. Translation: CSATDSGGYTF.

The chain is built from TRBV30 and TRBJ2-7, with 12 bases fitting TRBD1. There are 17 residues in the CDR3. Looked up from germline, CDR1 is GTSNPN and CDR2 is SVGIG (reference sequence). Trimming took 3 bases from V and 7 from J; bases not matched to a gene: 16. CDR3: CAWSQPTLGQGAREQYV. DNA of the CDR3: TGTGCCTGGAGCCAACCGACCCTGGGACAGGGGGCGAGGGAGCAGTACGTC.

This chain joins TRBV14 and TRBJ2-5; 13 bases line up with TRBD2. The CDR3 runs to 18 residues. V lost 1 base, J lost 2 bases, and 7 bases stayed unmatched. Germline V gene data show CDR1 as SGHDN and CDR2 as FVKESK. The CDR3 spells CASSQGGLAGRRQETQYF. CDR3 sequence (DNA): TGTGCCAGCAGCCAAGGGGGACTAGCGGGACGGAGACAAGAGACCCAGTACTTC.

The chain employs TRBV6-5 and TRBJ1-2; 11 bases match TRBD1. The germline gives CDR1 MNHEY, CDR2 SVGAGI. The CDR3 consists of 15 residues. V lost 6 bases, J lost 4 bases, and 7 bases stayed unmatched. The CDR3 sequence: CASSPRTGGSYGYTF. CDR3 bases: TGTGCCAGCAGCCCCCGGACAGGGGGCTCCTATGGCTACACCTTC.

CDR3 nucleotide sequence: TGCGCCAGCAGATTCCGACGGGGGGATCCAACCGGCTACACCTTC. It translates to CASRFRRGDPTGYTF. The V and J genes are TRBV4-1 and TRBJ1-2; a weak D match, TRBD1 (5 bases). The CDR3 has 15 residues. Trimming removed 6 bases from V and 8 bases from J, with 22 bases in between. Germline loops: CDR1 MGHRA, CDR2 YSYEKL.

V is TRBV15 and J is TRBJ2-7; D not certain. The CDR3 has 14 residues. Germline CDR1 LNHNV, CDR2 YYDKDF (reference sequence). V lost 5 bases and J 6 bases, leaving 17 bases between the germline ends. This CDR3 reads CATSPRLAGGEQYF. CDR3 coding DNA: TGTGCCACCAGCCCCCGATTAGCCGGCGGCGAGCAGTACTTC.

The chain carries TRBV18 and TRBJ1-2; 7 positions agree with TRBD1. The germline CDR1 and CDR2 sequences are KGHSH and LQKENI. The CDR3 loop spans 14 amino acids. Trimming cost V 3 bases and J 6 bases; bases outside gene matches: 7. CDR3 nucleotides: TGTGCCAGCTCACCGTCGACAGGGATGGATGGCTACACCTTC. Its translation: CASSPSTGMDGYTF.

This chain joins TRBV29-1 and TRBJ1-2; no reliable D call. The CDR3 is 11 residues long. V dropped 5 bases and J dropped 8 bases, with 12 bases sitting between them. CDR1 SQVTM and CDR2 ANQGSEA come from the germline V gene. The CDR3 sequence is CSVQGGGGYTF. The DNA of the CDR3 is TGCAGCGTTCAAGGTGGCGGGGGCTACACCTTC.

The CDR3 reads CASTQVGELFF. Written as DNA, the CDR3 is TGTGCCAGCACACAAGTCGGGGAGCTGTTTTTT. The V call is TRBV19, the J call TRBJ2-2; D is ambiguous. Trimming removed 9 bases at V and 7 bases at J, with 9 bases between. Germline CDR1 reads LNHDA; CDR2 reads SQIVND (reference sequence). There are 11 residues in the CDR3. Together with reference TRBV19 and TRBJ2-2, the CDR3 gives the full variable domain: DGGITQSPKYLFRKEGQNVTLSCEQNLNHDAMYWYRQDPGQGLRLIYYSQIVNDFQKGDIAEGYSVSREKKESFPLTVTSAQKNPTAFYLCASTQVGELFFGEGSRLTVL.

This sequence joins TRBV30 and TRBJ1-1, with 8 nucleotides matching TRBD1. J lost 6 bases, V lost 1 base, and 4 bases had no gene match. CDR3 length: 13 amino acids. Germline lookup yields CDR1 GTSNPN and CDR2 SVGIG (reference sequence). The CDR3 DNA reads as TGTGCCTGGAGTGGGACAGGGCGCGCTGAAGCTTTCTTT. Translating gives CAWSGTGRAEAFF.

V gene TRBV19 combines with J gene TRBJ1-5; D remains ambiguous. The germline CDR1 and CDR2 sequences are LNHDA and SQIVND (reference sequence). This CDR3 has 14 residues. The V gene lost 6 bases and the J gene lost 6 bases, with 15 bases spanning the gap. CDR3 amino acids: CASSPRGTGQPQHF. The CDR3, as DNA: TGTGCCAGTAGCCCACGGGGAACGGGTCAGCCCCAGCATTTT.

The J gene is TRBJ2-1, the V gene TRBV28, with no clear D. The CDR3 contains 12 residues. Trimming left V 2 bases short and J 10 bases short, with 9 bases between. Germline V gene lookup returns CDR1 MDHEN and CDR2 SYDVKM. CDR3 coding DNA: TGTGCCAGCAGTTTACTTACAGAAGAGCAGTTCTTC. It specifies CASSLLTEEQFF.

This clone appeared once. This chain connects TRBV5-8 to TRBJ2-5; D is unclear. The germline V gene encodes CDR1 SGHTS and CDR2 YDEGEE. CDR3 size: 15 residues. The V gene lost 3 bases and the J gene lost 2 bases, with 14 bases spanning the gap. CDR3 region: CASSYQTLPQETQYF. The DNA of the CDR3 is TGTGCCAGCAGCTATCAGACTCTTCCTCAAGAGACCCAGTACTTC.

This clone was recorded a few times. The chain employs TRBV19 and TRBJ2-7; 8 bases map to TRBD2. CDR1 is LNHDA, CDR2 SQIVND, per germline (reference sequence). The CDR3 is 16 residues long. V lost 5 bases to trimming and J lost 3 bases; unmatched junction nucleotides: 12. CDR3 nucleotides: TGTGCCAGTAGTGCCCGACTAGCGTTTGGGGACTACGAGCAGTACTTC. It codes for CASSARLAFGDYEQYF.

The chain links TRBV27 to TRBJ2-1; TRBD2 matches at 11 bases. The germline gives CDR1 MNHEY, CDR2 SMNVEV (reference sequence). The CDR3 runs to 18 residues. The V gene end was trimmed by 5 bases and the J gene end by 5 bases; junction bases not matched to a gene: 14. CDR3 sequence (DNA): TGTGCCAGCAGTCCGCGTCCGGGACTAGCGGCCGTAGACAATGAGCAGTTCTTC. Translated, it gives CASSPRPGLAAVDNEQFF.

V usage is TRBV24-1 and J usage is TRBJ2-2; 9 bases match TRBD1. Germline CDR1 is KGHDR and CDR2 is SFDVKD. The CDR3 runs to 20 residues. Trimming cost V 2 bases and J 3 bases; bases outside gene matches: 15. The CDR3 protein is CATSDWGTGMREPDTGELFF. In DNA, the CDR3 is TGTGCCACCAGTGATTGGGGGACAGGGATGAGGGAGCCCGACACCGGGGAGCTGTTTTTT.